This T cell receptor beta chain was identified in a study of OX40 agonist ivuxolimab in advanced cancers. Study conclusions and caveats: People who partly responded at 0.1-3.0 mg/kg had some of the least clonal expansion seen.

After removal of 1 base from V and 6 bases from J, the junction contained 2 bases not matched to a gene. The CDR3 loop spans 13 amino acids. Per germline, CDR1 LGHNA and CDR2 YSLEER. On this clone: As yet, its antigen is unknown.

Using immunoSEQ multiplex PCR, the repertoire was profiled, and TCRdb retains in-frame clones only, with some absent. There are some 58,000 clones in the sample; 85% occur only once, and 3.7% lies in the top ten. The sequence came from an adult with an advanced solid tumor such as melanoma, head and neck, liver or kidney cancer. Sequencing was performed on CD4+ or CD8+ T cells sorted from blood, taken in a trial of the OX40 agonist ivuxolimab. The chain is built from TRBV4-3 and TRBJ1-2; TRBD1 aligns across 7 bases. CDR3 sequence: CASSQGQGDGYTF. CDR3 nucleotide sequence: TGCGCCAGCAGCCAAGGACAGGGTGATGGCTACACCTTC.